The source of this T cell receptor beta chain is a study of human T cells and chemical hapten exposure. The time point here: pre-sensitization, week 0. The treatment was: therapeutic diphenylcyclopropenone sensitization with weekly scalp DPC. The V gene end was trimmed by 3 bases and the J gene end by 9 bases; junction bases not matched to a gene: 8. Germline V lookup: CDR1 SQVTM, CDR2 ANQGSEA. The CDR3 loop spans 13 amino acids. TCRdb ran MiXCR on the RACE reads and lists one entry per CDR3 protein. The sample comprises under 200,000 distinct CDR3 sequences, just under 30% of which are singletons, and nearly 3% rests with the top ten.

The chain combines TRBV29-1 with TRBJ2-1, with TRBD2 identical over 7 bases. This material consisted of whole blood, taken in connection with sensitization to the hapten diphenylcyclopropenone (DPC). The receptor was isolated from a young woman with alopecia areata. Some clones in this sample may be carry-over from other donors' samples. CDR3 loop: CSVDGRFQGEQFF. The CDR3 bases are TGCAGCGTTGACGGGAGGTTTCAAGGTGAGCAGTTCTTC.